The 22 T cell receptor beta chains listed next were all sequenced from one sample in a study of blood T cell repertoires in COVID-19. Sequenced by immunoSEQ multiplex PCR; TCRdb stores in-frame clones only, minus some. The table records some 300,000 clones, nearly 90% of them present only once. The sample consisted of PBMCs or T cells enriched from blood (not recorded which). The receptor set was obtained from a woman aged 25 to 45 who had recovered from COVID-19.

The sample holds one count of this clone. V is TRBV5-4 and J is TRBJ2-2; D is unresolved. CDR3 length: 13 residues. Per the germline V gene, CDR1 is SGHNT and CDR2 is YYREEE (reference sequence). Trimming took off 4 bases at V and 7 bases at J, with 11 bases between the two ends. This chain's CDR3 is CASSPLVGGELFF. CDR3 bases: TGTGCCAGCAGCCCCTTAGTTGGCGGGGAGCTGTTTTTT.

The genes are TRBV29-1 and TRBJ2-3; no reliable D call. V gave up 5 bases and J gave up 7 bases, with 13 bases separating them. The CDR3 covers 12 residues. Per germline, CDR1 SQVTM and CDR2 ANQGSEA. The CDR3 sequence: CSVSRGRNTQYF. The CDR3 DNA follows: TGCAGCGTTTCCAGAGGCCGGAATACGCAGTATTTT.

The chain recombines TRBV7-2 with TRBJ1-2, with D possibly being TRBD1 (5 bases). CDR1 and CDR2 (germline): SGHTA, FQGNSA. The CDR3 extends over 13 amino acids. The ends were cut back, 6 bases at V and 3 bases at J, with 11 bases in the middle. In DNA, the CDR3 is TGTGCCAGCAGGGACACGGACCACTATGGCTACACCTTC. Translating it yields CASRDTDHYGYTF.

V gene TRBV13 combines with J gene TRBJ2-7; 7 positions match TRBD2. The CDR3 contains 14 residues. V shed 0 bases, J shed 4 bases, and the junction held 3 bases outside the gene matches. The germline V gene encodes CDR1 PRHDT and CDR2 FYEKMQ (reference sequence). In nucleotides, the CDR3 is TGTGCCAGCAGCTTAGGGGGAGGGCCGTACGAGCAGTACTTC. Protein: CASSLGGGPYEQYF.

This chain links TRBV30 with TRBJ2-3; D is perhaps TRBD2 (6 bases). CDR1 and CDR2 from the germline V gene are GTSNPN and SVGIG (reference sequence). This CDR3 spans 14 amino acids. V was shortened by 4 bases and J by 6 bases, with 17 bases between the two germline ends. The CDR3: CAWTTQGGTDTQYF. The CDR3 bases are TGTGCCTGGACGACCCAAGGCGGGACGGATACGCAGTATTTT.

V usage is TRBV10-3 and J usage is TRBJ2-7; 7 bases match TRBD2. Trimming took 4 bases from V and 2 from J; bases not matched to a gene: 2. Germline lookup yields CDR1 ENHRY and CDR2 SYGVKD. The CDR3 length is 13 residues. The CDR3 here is CAISASGAYEQYF. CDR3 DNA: TGTGCCATCAGTGCCAGCGGGGCCTACGAGCAGTACTTC.

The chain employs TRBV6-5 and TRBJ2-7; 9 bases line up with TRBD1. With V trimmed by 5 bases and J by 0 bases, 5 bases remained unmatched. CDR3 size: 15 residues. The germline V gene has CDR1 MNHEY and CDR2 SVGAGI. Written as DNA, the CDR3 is TGTGCCAGCAGTAACCGGGACAGGGACTCCTACGAGCAGTACTTC. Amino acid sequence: CASSNRDRDSYEQYF.

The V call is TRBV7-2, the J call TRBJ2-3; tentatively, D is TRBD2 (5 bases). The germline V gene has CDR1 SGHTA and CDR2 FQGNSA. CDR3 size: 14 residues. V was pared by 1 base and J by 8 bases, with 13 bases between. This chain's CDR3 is CASSLDPSPATQYF. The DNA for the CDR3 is TGTGCCAGCAGCTTAGATCCTAGCCCTGCTACGCAGTATTTT.

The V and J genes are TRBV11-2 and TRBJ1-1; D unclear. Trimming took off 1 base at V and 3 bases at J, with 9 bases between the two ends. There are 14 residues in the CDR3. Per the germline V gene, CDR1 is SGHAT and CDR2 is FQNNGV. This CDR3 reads CASSLVQEDTEAFF. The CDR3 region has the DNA TGTGCCAGCAGCTTAGTGCAGGAGGACACTGAAGCTTTCTTT. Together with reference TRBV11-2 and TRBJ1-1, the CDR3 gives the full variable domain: EAGVAQSPRYKIIEKRQSVAFWCNPISGHATLYWYQQILGQGPKLLIQFQNNGVVDDSQLPKDRFSAERLKGVDSTLKIQPAKLEDSAVYLCASSLVQEDTEAFFGQGTRLTVV.

CDR3 bases: TGTGCCACCAGTGACAGGACTAGCGGAGCTTACAATGAGCAGTTCTTC. It is translated as CATSDRTSGAYNEQFF. The chain employs TRBV24-1 and TRBJ2-1; TRBD2 matches 10 bases. Trimming at V came to 4 bases and at J to 4 bases, leaving 6 bases not matched to a gene. CDR3 size: 16 residues. Per the germline V gene, CDR1 is KGHDR and CDR2 is SFDVKD.

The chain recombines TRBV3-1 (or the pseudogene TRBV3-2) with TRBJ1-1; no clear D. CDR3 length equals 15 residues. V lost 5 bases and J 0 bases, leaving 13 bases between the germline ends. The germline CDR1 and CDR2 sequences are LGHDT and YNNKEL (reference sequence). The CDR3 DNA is TGTGCCAGCAGCAACCAGGTTCTTCTGAACACTGAAGCTTTCTTT. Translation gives CASSNQVLLNTEAFF.

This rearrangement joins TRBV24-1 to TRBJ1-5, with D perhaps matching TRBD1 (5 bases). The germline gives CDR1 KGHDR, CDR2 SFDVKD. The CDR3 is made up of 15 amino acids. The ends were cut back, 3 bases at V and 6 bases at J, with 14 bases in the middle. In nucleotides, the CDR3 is TGTGCCACCAGTGATCCTGACAGCCCGCTTCAGCCCCAGCATTTT. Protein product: CATSDPDSPLQPQHF.

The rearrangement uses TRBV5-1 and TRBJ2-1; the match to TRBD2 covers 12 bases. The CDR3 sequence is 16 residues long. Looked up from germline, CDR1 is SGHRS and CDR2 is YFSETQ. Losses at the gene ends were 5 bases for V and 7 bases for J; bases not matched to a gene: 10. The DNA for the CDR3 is TGCGCCAGCAGTCTCCCTAGCGGGAGGGTTACTAATGAGCAGTTCTTC. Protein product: CASSLPSGRVTNEQFF. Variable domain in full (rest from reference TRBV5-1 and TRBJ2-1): KAGVTQTPRYLIKTRGQQVTLSCSPISGHRSVSWYQQTPGQGLQFLFEYFSETQRNKGNFPGRFSGRQFSNSRSEMNVSTLELGDSALYLCASSLPSGRVTNEQFFGPGTRLTVL.

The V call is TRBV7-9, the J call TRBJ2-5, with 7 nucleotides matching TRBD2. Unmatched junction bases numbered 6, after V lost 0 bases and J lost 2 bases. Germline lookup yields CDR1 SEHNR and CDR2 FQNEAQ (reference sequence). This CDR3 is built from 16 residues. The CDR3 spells CASSLAGGLGQETQYF. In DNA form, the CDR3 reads TGTGCCAGCAGCTTAGCGGGAGGGTTAGGTCAAGAGACCCAGTACTTC.

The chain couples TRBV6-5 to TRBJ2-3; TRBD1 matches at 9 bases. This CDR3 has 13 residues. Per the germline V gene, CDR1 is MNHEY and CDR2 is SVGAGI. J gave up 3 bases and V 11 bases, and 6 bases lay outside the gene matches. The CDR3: CAATGGRTDTQYF. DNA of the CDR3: TGTGCCGCAACAGGGGGCAGGACAGATACGCAGTATTTT.

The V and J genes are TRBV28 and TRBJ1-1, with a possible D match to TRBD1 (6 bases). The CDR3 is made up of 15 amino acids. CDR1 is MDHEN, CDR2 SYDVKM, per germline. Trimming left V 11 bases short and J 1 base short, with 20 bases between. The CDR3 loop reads CADRGEGRGNTEAFF. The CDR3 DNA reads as TGTGCCGATAGGGGGGAGGGGAGAGGGAACACTGAAGCTTTCTTT.

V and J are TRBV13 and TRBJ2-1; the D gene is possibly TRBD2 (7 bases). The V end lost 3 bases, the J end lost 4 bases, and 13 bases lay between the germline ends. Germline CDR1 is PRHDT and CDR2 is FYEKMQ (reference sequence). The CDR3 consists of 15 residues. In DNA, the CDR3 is TGTGCCAGCAGCTTGGGGAGGGGGAGGTACAATGAGCAGTTCTTC. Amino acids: CASSLGRGRYNEQFF.

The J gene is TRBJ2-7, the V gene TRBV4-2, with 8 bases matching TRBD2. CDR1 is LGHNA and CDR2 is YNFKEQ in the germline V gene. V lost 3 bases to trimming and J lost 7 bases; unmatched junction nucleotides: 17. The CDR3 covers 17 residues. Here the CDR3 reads CASSQLAGMLAGAEQYF. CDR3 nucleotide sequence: TGTGCCAGCAGCCAGTTGGCCGGAATGCTAGCGGGTGCTGAGCAGTACTTC.

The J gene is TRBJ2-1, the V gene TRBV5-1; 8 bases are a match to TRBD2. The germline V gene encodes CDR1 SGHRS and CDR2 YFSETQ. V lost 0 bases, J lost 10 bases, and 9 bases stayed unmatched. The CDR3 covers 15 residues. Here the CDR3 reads CASSLASGRVFEQFF. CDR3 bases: TGCGCCAGCAGCTTGGCTAGCGGGCGGGTCTTCGAGCAGTTCTTC. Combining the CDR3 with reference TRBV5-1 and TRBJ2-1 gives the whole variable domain KAGVTQTPRYLIKTRGQQVTLSCSPISGHRSVSWYQQTPGQGLQFLFEYFSETQRNKGNFPGRFSGRQFSNSRSEMNVSTLELGDSALYLCASSLASGRVFEQFFGPGTRLTVL.

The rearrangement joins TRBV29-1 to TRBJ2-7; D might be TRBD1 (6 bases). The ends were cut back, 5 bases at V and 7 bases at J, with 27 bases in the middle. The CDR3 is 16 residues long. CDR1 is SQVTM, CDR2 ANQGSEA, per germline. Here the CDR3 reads CSVQGLQGPAVREQYF. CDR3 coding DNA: TGCAGCGTTCAAGGTTTACAGGGACCCGCGGTGAGGGAGCAGTACTTC.

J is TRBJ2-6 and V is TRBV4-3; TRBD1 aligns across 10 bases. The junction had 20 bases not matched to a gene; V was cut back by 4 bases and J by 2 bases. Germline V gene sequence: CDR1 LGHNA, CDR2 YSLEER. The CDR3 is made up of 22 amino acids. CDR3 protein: CASSLRDRGRQEAFPGANVLTF. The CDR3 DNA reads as TGCGCCAGCAGCCTCCGGGACAGGGGTCGTCAGGAGGCGTTTCCTGGGGCCAACGTCCTGACTTTC.

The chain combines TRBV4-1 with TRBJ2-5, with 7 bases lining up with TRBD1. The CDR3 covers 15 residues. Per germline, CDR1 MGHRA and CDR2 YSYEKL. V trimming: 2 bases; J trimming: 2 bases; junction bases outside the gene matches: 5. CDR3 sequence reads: CASSQTGVVQETQYF. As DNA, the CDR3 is TGCGCCAGCAGCCAAACAGGGGTCGTGCAAGAGACCCAGTACTTC.